Listed here are 22 T cell receptor beta chains from one sample, sequenced in a study of shared clonotypes between healthy human individuals. Sequencing used immunoSEQ multiplex PCR; TCRdb keeps in-frame clones, though not all of them. Among millions of clones listed, 85% to 95% were seen once. Material for sequencing was naive CD4+ T cells from PBMCs. Indicated subset: CD45RA+ positively selected. The receptors shown here come from a young man in good health. Some clones in this sample may be carry-over from other donors' samples.

The CDR3 bases are TGTGCCAGCAGTCAAGTGGCCTGGGCCAATGAGCAGTTCTTC. Amino acid sequence: CASSQVAWANEQFF. The gene calls are TRBV6-4 and TRBJ2-1; no clear D. Germline V gene lookup returns CDR1 MRHNA and CDR2 SNTAGT. This CDR3 region has 14 residues. The V end lost 5 bases, the J end lost 6 bases, and 14 bases lay between the germline ends.

The genes are TRBV25-1 and TRBJ2-1; no clear D. This CDR3 contains 11 residues. Germline CDR1 and CDR2: MGHDK and SYGVNS. The ends were cut back, 7 bases at V and 3 bases at J, with 4 bases in the middle. The CDR3 is CASTFYNEQFF. The CDR3 nucleotides read TGTGCCAGCACCTTCTACAATGAGCAGTTCTTC. The variable domain in full, with the rest retrieved from reference TRBV25-1 and TRBJ2-1, is EADIYQTPRYLVIGTGKKITLECSQTMGHDKMYWYQQDPGMELHLIHYSYGVNSTEKGDLSSESTVSRIRTEHFPLTLESARPSHTSQYLCASTFYNEQFFGPGTRLTVL.

The chain joins TRBV2 to TRBJ1-3; 8 nucleotides align to TRBD1. Germline loops: CDR1 SNHLY, CDR2 FYNNEI. CDR3 size: 14 residues. The J segment lost 6 bases and the V segment lost 5 bases, leaving 6 bases of the junction unmatched. CDR3 sequence (DNA): TGTGCCAGCAGTCAGGACAGGGCTGAAAACACCATATATTTT. This gives the protein CASSQDRAENTIYF.

The chain uses TRBV13 and TRBJ1-5; TRBD1 matches 10 bases. The CDR3 totals 16 residues. CDR1 and CDR2 (germline): PRHDT, FYEKMQ (reference sequence). J lost 7 bases, V lost 3 bases, and 9 bases had no gene match. The CDR3 nucleotides are TGTGCCAGCAGCTTTGGGACAGGGGTCGGAGGCCAGCCCCAGCATTTT. Its protein product is CASSFGTGVGGQPQHF.

The rearrangement links TRBV4-1 to TRBJ2-5, with D possibly matching TRBD2 (6 bases). The CDR3 totals 14 residues. Trimming cost V 0 bases and J 5 bases, with 10 bases left between them. Germline V gene data show CDR1 as MGHRA and CDR2 as YSYEKL. CDR3: CASSQEGGSETQYF. The CDR3 coding sequence is TGCGCCAGCAGCCAAGAAGGAGGGTCGGAGACCCAGTACTTC.

This rearrangement joins TRBV10-1 to TRBJ2-3; maybe TRBD2 (5 bases). Trimming left V 2 bases short and J 4 bases short, with 7 bases between. The CDR3 is 13 amino acids. Germline V CDR1 and CDR2: WNHNN, SYGVQD (reference sequence). The CDR3 sequence is CASSEGGADTQYF. The CDR3 region has the DNA TGCGCCAGCAGTGAGGGAGGCGCAGATACGCAGTATTTT.

The rearrangement uses TRBV5-1 and TRBJ2-2; 9 nucleotides match TRBD2. Trimming removed 7 bases from V and 2 bases from J; junction bases left unmatched: 6. There are 15 residues in the CDR3. The germline CDR1 and CDR2 sequences are SGHRS and YFSETQ. CDR3 coding DNA: TGCGCCAGCCATCTAGCGGGGCAAAACACCGGGGAGCTGTTTTTT. Translation: CASHLAGQNTGELFF. The whole variable domain, remainder taken from reference TRBV5-1 and TRBJ2-2, is KAGVTQTPRYLIKTRGQQVTLSCSPISGHRSVSWYQQTPGQGLQFLFEYFSETQRNKGNFPGRFSGRQFSNSRSEMNVSTLELGDSALYLCASHLAGQNTGELFFGEGSRLTVL.

A note on this clone: The same CDR3 is also encoded by other DNA sequences in this sample. The CDR3 coding sequence is TGTGCCAGCAGCCTAGCGGGAGTACACGAGCAGTACTTC. Encoded protein: CASSLAGVHEQYF. The chain combines TRBV11-2 with TRBJ2-7, with 10 bases lining up with TRBD2. This CDR3 region has 13 residues. With V trimmed by 5 bases and J by 5 bases, 3 bases remained unmatched. In germline, CDR1 is SGHAT, CDR2 FQNNGV.

The chain has TRBV2 and TRBJ1-5, with D tentatively TRBD1 (6 bases). CDR3 length equals 15 residues. Trimming removed 2 bases from V and 8 bases from J, with 16 bases in between. Looked up from germline, CDR1 is SNHLY and CDR2 is FYNNEI. CDR3: CASSEKDRSIKPQHF. DNA for the CDR3: TGTGCCAGCAGTGAAAAGGACAGATCAATCAAGCCCCAGCATTTT.

The chain uses TRBV19 and TRBJ2-3; D tentatively fits TRBD1 or TRBD2 (5 bases each). The V end lost 7 bases, the J end lost 2 bases, and 10 bases lay between the germline ends. This CDR3 has 13 amino acids. In germline, CDR1 is LNHDA, CDR2 SQIVND (reference sequence). CDR3 amino acids: CASTEGLTDTQYF. The CDR3 DNA reads TGTGCCAGTACCGAGGGGCTCACAGATACGCAGTATTTT.

The chain couples TRBV15 to TRBJ2-7; weak D call: TRBD2 (6 bases). Germline CDR1 and CDR2: LNHNV and YYDKDF (reference sequence). V was shortened by 3 bases and J by 5 bases, with 17 bases between the two germline ends. CDR3 length: 15 residues. CDR3 sequence (DNA): TGTGCCACCAGCAGGGCCCCTAGCGAGATCCACGAGCAGTACTTC. It specifies CATSRAPSEIHEQYF.

The V call is TRBV2, the J call TRBJ2-2; D call uncertain. Trimming removed 6 bases from V and 5 bases from J, with 10 bases in between. CDR3 length equals 13 residues. Germline CDR1 SNHLY, CDR2 FYNNEI. CDR3 coding DNA: TGTGCCAGCAGATTGTTCACTACCGGGGAGCTGTTTTTT. Translating gives CASRLFTTGELFF.

The chain joins TRBV7-8 to TRBJ2-7, with 7 bases identical to TRBD1. Germline trimming cut 7 bases from V and 6 bases from J; bases unmatched to any gene: 12. CDR3 size: 14 residues. In germline, CDR1 is SGHVS, CDR2 FQNEAQ. The CDR3 loop is CASNLRDRVGEQYF. CDR3 in DNA: TGTGCCAGCAACCTTAGAGACAGGGTGGGCGAGCAGTACTTC.

The chain carries TRBV6-1 and TRBJ2-5; 12 bases align to TRBD1. The CDR3 spans 15 residues. From germline, CDR1 is MNHNS and CDR2 SASEGT. The junction had 3 bases not matched to a gene; V was cut back by 3 bases and J by 4 bases. CDR3 sequence: CASSDGTGGPETQYF. For the CDR3, the DNA is TGTGCCAGCAGTGACGGGACAGGGGGCCCAGAGACCCAGTACTTC.

The V gene is TRBV7-3, the J gene TRBJ2-2, with D uncertain. The CDR3 consists of 14 residues. V lost 5 bases and J lost 8, with 15 bases in between. The germline V gene has CDR1 SGHTA and CDR2 FQGTGA. CDR3 sequence reads: CASSPNPGIGELFF. The CDR3 DNA reads as TGTGCCAGCAGCCCCAATCCTGGTATTGGGGAGCTGTTTTTT.

This chain connects TRBV7-8 to TRBJ2-7, with D maybe TRBD1 (5 bases). This CDR3 has 16 residues. Germline CDR1 reads SGHVS; CDR2 reads FQNEAQ. V was pared by 2 bases and J by 0 bases, with 14 bases between. CDR3 region: CASSLLGLTSSYEQYF. DNA of the CDR3: TGTGCCAGCAGCTTACTGGGGCTAACGAGCTCCTACGAGCAGTACTTC. The full variable domain, with the rest looked up from reference TRBV7-8 and TRBJ2-7, is GAGVSQSPRYKVAKRGQDVALRCDPISGHVSLFWYQQALGQGPEFLTYFQNEAQLDKSGLPSDRFFAERPEGSVSTLKIQRTQQEDSAVYLCASSLLGLTSSYEQYFGPGTRLTVT.

This chain uses TRBV18 with TRBJ1-5; D is unclear. CDR1 and CDR2 from the germline V gene are KGHSH and LQKENI. This CDR3 comprises 15 residues. The ends were cut back, 6 bases at V and 5 bases at J, with 17 bases in the middle. DNA of the CDR3: TGTGCCAGCTCCCCTTACCATCTAAAGGATCAGCCCCAGCATTTT. Amino acids: CASSPYHLKDQPQHF.

The J gene is TRBJ2-3, the V gene TRBV4-3; 7 nucleotides line up with TRBD2. CDR3 length: 17 amino acids. J was trimmed by 2 bases and V by 0 bases; bases with no gene match: 8. From germline, CDR1 is LGHNA and CDR2 YSLEER. CDR3 residues: CASSQDWLAEITDTQYF. The CDR3 bases are TGCGCCAGCAGCCAAGACTGGCTAGCGGAGATCACAGATACGCAGTATTTT.

Comment on this clone: Other DNA sequences in this specimen translate into the identical CDR3. V and J are TRBV6-5 and TRBJ2-7, with 14 bases that match TRBD2. The V and J ends lost 6 bases and 6 bases, in that order; junction bases with no gene match: 7. This CDR3 region has 15 residues. Germline CDR1 and CDR2: MNHEY and SVGAGI. CDR3 nucleotide sequence: TGTGCCAGCAGCACCGGGACTAGCGGGAGATCCGAGCAGTACTTC. As protein: CASSTGTSGRSEQYF.

The chain recombines TRBV30 with TRBJ2-1; 12 bases match TRBD2. This CDR3 spans 13 amino acids. With 4 bases clipped from V and 12 bases from J, the junction kept 7 bases outside the gene matches. The germline gives CDR1 GTSNPN, CDR2 SVGIG (reference sequence). This CDR3 is CAWKGLAGGGQFF. CDR3 DNA: TGTGCCTGGAAAGGGCTAGCGGGAGGGGGGCAGTTCTTC.

The rearrangement joins TRBV6-6 to TRBJ1-3; D is undetermined. Germline CDR1 is MNHNY and CDR2 is SVGAGI (reference sequence). The CDR3 loop spans 13 amino acids. The V end lost 6 bases, the J end lost 4 bases, and 10 bases lay between the germline ends. CDR3 sequence reads: CASSLSVGNTIYF. CDR3 DNA sequence: TGTGCCAGCAGCCTCTCTGTGGGAAACACCATATATTTT.

The DNA for the CDR3 is TGTGCCAGCAGTGAAAGTAGGAGTCCGCCACTGGCCAACGTCCTGACTTTC. Translation gives CASSESRSPPLANVLTF. J is TRBJ2-6 and V is TRBV2; D unresolved. Germline CDR1 SNHLY, CDR2 FYNNEI. V was trimmed by 2 bases and J by 6 bases, leaving 17 bases between them. The CDR3 runs to 17 residues.